This entry lists 27 T cell receptor beta chains sequenced from one sample in a study of identical twins. TCRdb reprocessed the 5' RACE reads via MiXCR and lists one record per CDR3 protein. The data show about 810,000 distinct CDR3 sequences, 9% to 15% seen once. These data were likewise used in another study, on yellow fever vaccine responses in identical twins.

Material: PBMCs. The receptors shown here come from a woman under 30 in good health.

CDR3 DNA sequence: TGTGCCAGCAGCCACGCCCCGCAGGTCAACCAGTACGTC. It is translated as CASSHAPQVNQYV. The chain has TRBV6-6 and TRBJ2-7; no clear D gene. Germline V gives CDR1 MNHNY, CDR2 SVGAGI (reference sequence). The CDR3 loop spans 13 amino acids. With 6 bases removed from V and 10 bases from J, the gap between germline ends came to 19 bases.

This clonotype has more than one count but fewer than ten. V usage is TRBV7-9 and J usage is TRBJ2-5, with a weak D call TRBD1 (5 bases). The germline V gene has CDR1 SEHNR and CDR2 FQNEAQ (reference sequence). CDR3 length: 16 residues. V was trimmed by 5 bases and J by 4 bases, leaving 20 bases between them. The CDR3 coding sequence is TGTGCCAGCAGCCATACCTTCAGCAGGGAACGAGAGACCCAGTACTTC. As protein: CASSHTFSRERETQYF.

The chain uses TRBV12-3 or TRBV12-4 and TRBJ1-1, with 7 positions matching TRBD1. This CDR3 spans 14 amino acids. Trimming cost V 7 bases and J 0 bases; bases outside gene matches: 5. The CDR3 sequence: CASTGGTVNTEAFF. CDR3 bases: TGTGCCAGCACTGGCGGGACAGTGAACACTGAAGCTTTCTTT.

This clonotype appeared a few times. This rearrangement joins TRBV12-3 or TRBV12-4 to TRBJ2-5; TRBD2 is a possible D gene (5 bases). The CDR3 totals 15 residues. V lost 3 bases, J lost 3 bases, and 14 bases lay in between. The CDR3 region is CASSFGNSGKETQYF. CDR3 in DNA: TGTGCCAGCAGTTTCGGGAATTCGGGAAAAGAGACCCAGTACTTC.

The rearrangement links TRBV20-1 to TRBJ2-2; 10 bases agree with TRBD2. Germline assignment: CDR1 DFQATT and CDR2 SNEGSKA (reference sequence). J gave up 5 bases and V 0 bases, and 6 bases lay outside the gene matches. CDR3 length equals 16 residues. Here the CDR3 DNA reads TGCAGTGCTAGAGACCTTAGCGGGGGGAGGACCGGGGAGCTGTTTTTT. The encoded protein is CSARDLSGGRTGELFF.

The sample holds many counts of this clonotype. The rearrangement links TRBV12-3 or TRBV12-4 to TRBJ2-2; 10 bases match TRBD1. The CDR3 is made up of 16 amino acids. The V and J ends lost 0 bases and 6 bases, in that order; junction bases with no gene match: 4. CDR3 amino acids: CASSLATTGGSGELFF. CDR3 DNA: TGTGCCAGCAGTTTAGCTACGACAGGGGGCTCCGGGGAGCTGTTTTTT.

This clonotype came up a few times. The gene calls are TRBV2 and TRBJ1-2, with D possibly being TRBD1 (5 bases). Trimming left V 3 bases short and J 2 bases short, with 10 bases between. This CDR3 has 14 residues. Per germline, CDR1 SNHLY and CDR2 FYNNEI. The chain's CDR3 is CASSDGWGNYGYTF. In DNA, the CDR3 is TGTGCCAGCAGTGATGGGTGGGGGAACTATGGCTACACCTTC.

V usage is TRBV15 and J usage is TRBJ2-1; tentative D call: TRBD2 (5 bases). The V and J ends lost 4 bases and 6 bases respectively, with 10 bases between them. The CDR3 runs to 13 residues. Germline CDR1 LNHNV, CDR2 YYDKDF (reference sequence). This chain's CDR3 is CATSTAAGNEQFF. CDR3 in DNA: TGTGCCACCAGCACGGCTGCGGGCAATGAGCAGTTCTTC. Variable domain in full (rest from reference TRBV15 and TRBJ2-1): DAMVIQNPRYQVTQFGKPVTLSCSQTLNHNVMYWYQQKSSQAPKLLFHYYDKDFNNEADTPDNFQSRRPNTSFCFLDIRSPGLGDTAMYLCATSTAAGNEQFFGPGTRLTVL.

This clonotype was picked up many times. The chain joins TRBV7-9 to TRBJ2-7; D not certain. Germline loops: CDR1 SEHNR, CDR2 FQNEAQ (reference sequence). V was cut by 2 bases and J by 6 bases, with 8 bases left in between. This CDR3 has 12 amino acids. CDR3 sequence: CASSLSGGEQYV. The CDR3 nucleotides are TGTGCCAGCAGCTTAAGTGGTGGCGAGCAGTACGTC.

This clonotype was observed a handful of times. The rearrangement links TRBV7-2 to TRBJ2-7; D is undetermined. CDR3 length equals 14 residues. V was trimmed by 5 bases and J by 4 bases, leaving 15 bases between them. The germline CDR1 and CDR2 sequences are SGHTA and FQGNSA. The CDR3 DNA sequence: TGTGCCAGCAGCCAAAGTCTAGTTACGTACGAGCAGTACTTC. This sequence encodes CASSQSLVTYEQYF. The full variable domain, completed using reference TRBV7-2 and TRBJ2-7, is GAGVSQSPSNKVTEKGKDVELRCDPISGHTALYWYRQSLGQGLEFLIYFQGNSAPDKSGLPSDRFSAERTGGSVSTLTIQRTQQEDSAVYLCASSQSLVTYEQYFGPGTRLTVT.

The genes are TRBV5-8 and TRBJ2-5, with unresolved D. The CDR3 runs 14 residues. Germline assignment: CDR1 SGHTS and CDR2 YDEGEE. Trimming pared 4 bases from V and 5 bases from J, leaving 15 bases between. The CDR3 sequence: CASSVRWAEETQYF. CDR3 nucleotides: TGTGCCAGCAGCGTGAGGTGGGCCGAGGAGACCCAGTACTTC.

This clonotype showed up just a few times. The V gene is TRBV20-1, the J gene TRBJ2-7; D might be TRBD2 (6 bases). Trimming removed 7 bases at V and 2 bases at J, with 21 bases between. CDR3 length: 15 amino acids. Germline CDR1 DFQATT, CDR2 SNEGSKA (reference sequence). CDR3: CSVTRVSSETYEQYF. CDR3 coding DNA: TGCAGTGTAACCAGGGTCTCTAGCGAAACCTACGAGCAGTACTTC.

At least ten counts were recorded for this clonotype. The genes are TRBV27 and TRBJ2-3; D is uncertain. Looked up from germline, CDR1 is MNHEY and CDR2 is SMNVEV (reference sequence). Trimming took 2 bases from V and 2 from J, leaving 8 bases between them. The CDR3 extends over 14 amino acids. CDR3 sequence reads: CASSLRIYTDTQYF. The CDR3, as DNA: TGTGCCAGCAGTTTAAGGATATACACAGATACGCAGTATTTT.

The chain uses TRBV28 and TRBJ2-7, with unresolved D. Deletions cut 6 bases from V and 6 bases from J, with 15 bases between. Germline CDR1 is MDHEN and CDR2 is SYDVKM. The CDR3 contains 13 residues. As DNA, the CDR3 is TGTGCCAGCAGCCAGAGCTTGTCGGGCGAGCAGTACGTC. Translation: CASSQSLSGEQYV.

This clonotype has a handful of counts. This chain links TRBV20-1 with TRBJ2-3; D may be TRBD2 (5 bases). Germline V gene lookup returns CDR1 DFQATT and CDR2 SNEGSKA (reference sequence). The length of the CDR3 is 14 residues. V was clipped by 6 bases and J by 0 bases, with 13 bases between them. For the CDR3, the DNA is TGCAGTGCGGTCTCCGGGATTAGCACAGATACGCAGTATTTT. Protein sequence: CSAVSGISTDTQYF.

This chain uses TRBV12-3 or TRBV12-4 with TRBJ2-2, with unresolved D. With 7 bases removed from V and 1 base from J, the gap between germline ends came to 7 bases. The CDR3 covers 13 residues. CDR3 in DNA: TGTGCCAGCATGAAAGTGAACACCGGGGAGCTGTTTTTT. This sequence encodes CASMKVNTGELFF.

Many counts were recorded for this clonotype. V is TRBV12-3 or TRBV12-4 and J is TRBJ1-3; D uncertain. CDR3 length: 13 residues. The germline V and J ends were trimmed by 6 bases and 0 bases, with 6 bases remaining between them. CDR3 nucleotides: TGTGCCAGCAGGTTTGACTCTGGAAACACCATATATTTT. Its translation: CASRFDSGNTIYF.

The chain is built from TRBV19 and TRBJ2-1; D gene uncertain. From germline, CDR1 is LNHDA and CDR2 SQIVND (reference sequence). Trimming cost V 3 bases and J 4 bases, with 7 bases left between them. This CDR3 region has 13 residues. CDR3 nucleotide sequence: TGTGCCAGTAGTATGGGCGGATACAATGAGCAGTTCTTC. Its protein product is CASSMGGYNEQFF.

V and J are TRBV27 and TRBJ2-3, with 9 bases matching TRBD1. V dropped 6 bases and J dropped 2; count of bases not matched to a gene: 6. CDR3 size: 15 residues. Germline values: CDR1 MNHEY, CDR2 SMNVEV (reference sequence). For the CDR3, the DNA is TGTGCCAGCAGGAACAGGGGGCGGCCCACAGATACGCAGTATTTT. Its translation is CASRNRGRPTDTQYF.

This clonotype turned up a few times. The J gene is TRBJ2-5, the V gene TRBV20-1; no firm D call. The germline CDR1 and CDR2 sequences are DFQATT and SNEGSKA (reference sequence). V was shortened by 4 bases and J by 3 bases, with 18 bases between the two germline ends. This CDR3 comprises 15 residues. CDR3 bases: TGCAGTGCTACACCCCTGGGCGACGTCGAAGAGACCCAGTACTTC. Residues: CSATPLGDVEETQYF.

This clonotype occurred a few times. V gene TRBV27 combines with J gene TRBJ2-1; D ambiguous. CDR3 size: 15 residues. Germline values: CDR1 MNHEY, CDR2 SMNVEV (reference sequence). V was pared by 10 bases and J by 0 bases, with 16 bases between. The CDR3 DNA follows: TGTGCCACCGACCGTCGAGCCAGCTCCTACAATGAGCAGTTCTTC. It codes for CATDRRASSYNEQFF.

This clonotype was detected only a few times. The CDR3 bases are TGCGCCAGCAGCCTTCACCTGCAACGGGTCTCGAACACTGAAGCTTTCTTT. This codes for CASSLHLQRVSNTEAFF. The chain is built from TRBV5-1 and TRBJ1-1, with D hard to call. Trimming removed 4 bases from V and 1 base from J, with 20 bases in between. CDR3 length: 17 amino acids. Germline CDR1 is SGHRS and CDR2 is YFSETQ.

This clonotype was detected only a few times. This chain connects TRBV12-3 or TRBV12-4 to TRBJ1-4; D gene unclear. The CDR3 extends over 14 amino acids. Trimming pared 6 bases from V and 6 bases from J, leaving 14 bases between. The CDR3 sequence: CASSQDGPDEKLFF. The CDR3 DNA reads TGTGCCAGCAGCCAGGACGGTCCAGATGAAAAACTGTTTTTT.

This clonotype appeared a few times. This chain uses TRBV7-8 with TRBJ2-1; a weak D match, TRBD2 (5 bases). The CDR3 runs 15 residues. Trimming left V 2 bases short and J 7 bases short, with 15 bases between. Germline V gene sequence: CDR1 SGHVS, CDR2 FQNEAQ. The chain's CDR3 is CASSLNEGPPNEQFF. The DNA of the CDR3 is TGTGCCAGCAGCTTAAATGAGGGCCCCCCGAATGAGCAGTTCTTC.

This clonotype was seen more than once but under ten times. This sequence joins TRBV5-1 and TRBJ2-5; D perhaps matches TRBD2 (5 bases). The germline V and J ends were trimmed by 4 bases and 5 bases, with 12 bases remaining between them. Germline V gene data show CDR1 as SGHRS and CDR2 as YFSETQ. The CDR3 is 13 amino acids. The CDR3 coding sequence is TGCGCCAGCAGCACGAGGGCTCGGGAGACCCAGTACTTC. It specifies CASSTRARETQYF.

V gene TRBV18 combines with J gene TRBJ2-1, with 16 nucleotides matching TRBD2. In germline, CDR1 is KGHSH, CDR2 LQKENI. V shed 3 bases and J 3 bases; nucleotides not matched to a gene: 2. The CDR3 spans 17 residues. The CDR3 loop reads CASSPGTSGRDYNEQFF. The CDR3 nucleotides read TGTGCCAGCTCACCCGGGACTAGCGGGAGGGACTACAATGAGCAGTTCTTC.

The chain employs TRBV6-5 and TRBJ1-2; D is ambiguous. The CDR3 contains 15 residues. V was clipped by 2 bases and J by 4 bases, with 14 bases between them. The V gene's germline CDR1 is MNHEY and CDR2 SVGAGI. The CDR3 is CASSYPGVPAYGYTF. The CDR3 DNA follows: TGTGCCAGCAGTTACCCCGGGGTTCCCGCCTATGGCTACACCTTC.